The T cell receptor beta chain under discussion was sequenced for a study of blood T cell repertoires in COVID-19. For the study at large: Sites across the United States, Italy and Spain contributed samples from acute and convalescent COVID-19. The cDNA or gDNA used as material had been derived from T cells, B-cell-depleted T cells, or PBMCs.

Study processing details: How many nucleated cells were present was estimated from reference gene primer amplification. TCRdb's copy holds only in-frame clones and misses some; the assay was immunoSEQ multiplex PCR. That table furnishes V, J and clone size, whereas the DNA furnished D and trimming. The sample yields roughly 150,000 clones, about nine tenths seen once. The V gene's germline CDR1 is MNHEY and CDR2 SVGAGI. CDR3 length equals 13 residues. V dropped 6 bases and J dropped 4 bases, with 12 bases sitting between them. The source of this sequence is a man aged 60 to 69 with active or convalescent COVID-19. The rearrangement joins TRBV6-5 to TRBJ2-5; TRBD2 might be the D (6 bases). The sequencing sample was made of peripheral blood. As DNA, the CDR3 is TGTGCCAGCAGGGAGGCCGGGGGAGAGACCCAGTACTTC. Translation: CASREAGGETQYF.